This T cell receptor (beta chain) was observed in a study of T cell repertoires in cytomegalovirus infection. This CDR3 comprises 18 residues. The J segment lost 6 bases and the V segment lost 1 base, leaving 12 bases of the junction unmatched. CDR1 is SGHTA, CDR2 FQGNSA, per germline. This clonotype appeared many times. Antigen specificity is unknown. Each CDR3 protein gets one entry after TCRdb re-called the reads with MiXCR. The repertoire consists of hundreds of thousands of distinct CDR3 sequences, with around 35% occurring once and the leading ten covering about 20%. The receptor comes from a human donor in good health (CMV status not recorded). Some clones in this sample may be carry-over from other donors' samples. This chain uses TRBV7-2 with TRBJ2-7; 13 nucleotides align to TRBD2. The sequences come from cultured PBMCs, collected from culture after CMV antigen stimulation. The CDR3 spells CASSLVRRRGLAGSEQYF. For the CDR3, the DNA is TGTGCCAGCAGCTTAGTACGACGGCGGGGACTAGCGGGAAGCGAGCAGTACTTC.